This TCR beta chain originates from a study of blood T cells in healthy people across ages. Study-level results: PBMCs went unsorted, and a conclusive naive versus antigen-experienced comparison was therefore prevented. CMV status of donors was unknown, possibly confounding expanded clonotype changes.

Total RNA, at least 5.5 micrograms per sample, was extracted from PBMCs. A sample-barcoded 5' primer and a J-beta primer mix were used in a second PCR of roughly 7 to 12 cycles. MiXCR, applied by TCRdb to the 5' RACE reads, yields one record per CDR3 protein. The table includes about 540,000 distinct CDR3 sequences, approximately 25% detected once. This clonotype was found many times. Its antigen remains unknown. The data were also submitted as part of a second study, on T cells of mothers and their children.

The source material was blood. The TCR sequence derives from a boy between 10 and 17 years old in good health.

CDR3 loop: CASRPGRRAHEQYF. In DNA, the CDR3 is TGTGCCAGCAGACCAGGGAGGAGGGCCCACGAGCAGTACTTC. The chain links TRBV28 to TRBJ2-7, with D possibly TRBD2 on 6 matching bases. Trimming removed 6 bases from V and 5 bases from J, with 17 bases in between. Looked up from germline, CDR1 is MDHEN and CDR2 is SYDVKM. There are 14 residues in the CDR3.